A selection of T cell receptor beta chains follows, all from one sample in a study of blood T cell repertoires in COVID-19. TCRdb keeps only in-frame clones here, not all; method: immunoSEQ multiplex PCR. Of 200,000 or so clones in the sample, about 79% were seen once. The source material was peripheral blood. Every receptor here comes from a human donor in a cohort sampled during active COVID-19. The CDR3 runs from the conserved cysteine through the conserved F or W. Each record gives: J gene, V gene, CDR3 protein.

j_call: TRBJ2-1; v_call: TRBV3-1/TRBV3-2; cdr3_aa: CASSQARSGGQFF
j_call: TRBJ2-5; v_call: TRBV5-5; cdr3_aa: CASSYPGETQYF
j_call: TRBJ2-7; v_call: TRBV6-5; cdr3_aa: CASRRTGGGQYF
j_call: TRBJ2-2; v_call: TRBV18; cdr3_aa: CASSGTGLNTGELFF
j_call: TRBJ1-6; v_call: TRBV28; cdr3_aa: CASSLLNSPLHF
j_call: TRBJ2-5; v_call: TRBV10-3; cdr3_aa: CAISDDREETQYF
j_call: TRBJ2-7; v_call: TRBV28; cdr3_aa: CASNSRDSSREQYF
j_call: TRBJ2-1; v_call: TRBV2; cdr3_aa: CASSVGTVYNEQFF
j_call: TRBJ2-6; v_call: TRBV7-9; cdr3_aa: CASSSGGRYSGANVLTF
j_call: TRBJ2-7; v_call: TRBV6-5; cdr3_aa: CASSPGYGNYEQYF